This TCR beta chain emerged from a study of regulatory T cells in long-lasting Graves disease. About the research overall: To qualify as persistent, Graves' disease required over 5 years of antithyroid drugs with positive TSH receptor antibodies.

This clonotype occurred many times. Its target is unknown. Germline V CDR1 and CDR2: MNHEY, SMNVEV (reference sequence). The CDR3 covers 14 residues. The V end lost 5 bases, the J end lost 6 bases, and 16 bases lay between the germline ends. Study-level points and caveats: With persistent disease, TRBV28, TRBJ1-2 and TRBJ2-5 were the favored segments.

Specified time point: persistent/refractory GD, antithyroid drugs over 5 years with positive TRAb. Scientists built the TCR library using RNA that was extracted from PBMCs. In building TCR beta libraries, iRepertoire HTBI primers were used together with Arm-PCR of CDR3 regions. TCRdb independently ran MiXCR on the multiplex PCR reads; one entry per CDR3 protein. The data show approximately 690,000 distinct CDR3 sequences, 25% to 30% seen once. The receptor was derived from a female donor with Graves disease. The genes are TRBV27 and TRBJ1-1; D not resolved. The sequencing here drew on peripheral blood mononuclear cells (PBMCs), taken when the disease was refractory, from a patient treated with antithyroid drugs. The CDR3 protein is CASSRRVERAEAFF. CDR3 in DNA: TGTGCCAGCAGTAGGAGGGTTGAACGCGCTGAAGCTTTCTTT.